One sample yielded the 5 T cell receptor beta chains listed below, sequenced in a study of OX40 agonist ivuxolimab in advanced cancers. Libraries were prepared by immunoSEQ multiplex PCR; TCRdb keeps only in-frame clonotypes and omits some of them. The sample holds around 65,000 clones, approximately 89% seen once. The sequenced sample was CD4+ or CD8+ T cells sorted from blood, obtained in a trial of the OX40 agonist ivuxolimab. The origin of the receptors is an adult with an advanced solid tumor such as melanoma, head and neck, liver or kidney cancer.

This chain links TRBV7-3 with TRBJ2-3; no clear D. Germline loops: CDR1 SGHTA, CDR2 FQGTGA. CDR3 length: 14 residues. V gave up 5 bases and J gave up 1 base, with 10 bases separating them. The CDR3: CASSGQDGTDTQYF. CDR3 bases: TGTGCCAGCAGCGGTCAGGACGGCACAGATACGCAGTATTTT.

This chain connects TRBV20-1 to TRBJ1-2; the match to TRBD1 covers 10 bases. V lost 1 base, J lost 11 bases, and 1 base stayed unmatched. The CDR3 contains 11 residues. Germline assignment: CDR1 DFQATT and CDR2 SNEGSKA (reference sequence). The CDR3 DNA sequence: TGCAGTGCTAGAGGGGACAGGGGTTACACCTTC. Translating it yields CSARGDRGYTF.

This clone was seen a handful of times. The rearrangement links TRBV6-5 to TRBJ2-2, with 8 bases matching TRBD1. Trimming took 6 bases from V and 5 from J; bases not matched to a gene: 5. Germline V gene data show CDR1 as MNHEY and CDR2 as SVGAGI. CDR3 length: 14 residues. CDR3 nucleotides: TGTGCCAGCAGCGGACAGGGACGGACCGGGGAGCTGTTTTTT. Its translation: CASSGQGRTGELFF.

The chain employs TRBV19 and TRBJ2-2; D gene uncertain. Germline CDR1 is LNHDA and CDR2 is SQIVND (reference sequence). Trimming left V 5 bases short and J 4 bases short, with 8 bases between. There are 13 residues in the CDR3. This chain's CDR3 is CASSGSRTGELFF. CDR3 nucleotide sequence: TGTGCCAGTAGTGGTAGCCGCACCGGGGAGCTGTTTTTT.

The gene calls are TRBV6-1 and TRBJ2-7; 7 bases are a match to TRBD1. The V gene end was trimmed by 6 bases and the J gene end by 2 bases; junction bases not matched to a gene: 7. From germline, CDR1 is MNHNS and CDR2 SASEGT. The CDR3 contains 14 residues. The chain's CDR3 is CASRQFTGAYEQYF. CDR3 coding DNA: TGTGCCAGCAGGCAATTTACAGGGGCCTACGAGCAGTACTTC.